Listed below are T cell receptor beta chains from one sample, sequenced in a study of blood T cell repertoires in COVID-19. Libraries were prepared by immunoSEQ multiplex PCR; TCRdb keeps only in-frame clonotypes and omits some of them. The sample contains some 270,000 clones, roughly 91% of which appear only once. Material for sequencing was PBMCs or T cells enriched from blood (not recorded which). The source is an older woman who had recovered from COVID-19. Both conserved end residues are trimmed from each CDR3. D genes are given only for firm matches.

V gene: TRBV23-1; D gene: -; J gene: TRBJ1-5; CDR3 protein: ASSQRSQGGSNQPQH
V gene: TRBV18; D gene: -; J gene: TRBJ1-2; CDR3 protein: ASSPQEQTIGYGYT
V gene: TRBV9; D gene: -; J gene: TRBJ1-3; CDR3 protein: ASSAGQLSSGNTIY
V gene: TRBV6-5; D gene: -; J gene: TRBJ1-6; CDR3 protein: ASSLDTPGGSPLH
V gene: TRBV6-1; D gene: TRBD2; J gene: TRBJ2-1; CDR3 protein: ASSDQTGGAGLNEQF
V gene: TRBV28; D gene: -; J gene: TRBJ1-6; CDR3 protein: ASSPRYSPLH
V gene: TRBV6-5; D gene: -; J gene: TRBJ2-7; CDR3 protein: ASTAGYLYEQY
V gene: TRBV5-1; D gene: TRBD1; J gene: TRBJ2-7; CDR3 protein: ASNRAGGYEQY
V gene: TRBV7-8; D gene: TRBD1; J gene: TRBJ1-2; CDR3 protein: ASSTGTGDFYGYT
V gene: TRBV11-3; D gene: TRBD2; J gene: TRBJ2-1; CDR3 protein: ASSKGLAGGPVSEQF
V gene: TRBV7-8; D gene: -; J gene: TRBJ2-2; CDR3 protein: ASRRTQNTGELF
V gene: TRBV5-5; D gene: -; J gene: TRBJ1-2; CDR3 protein: ASSLAGGRRYT
V gene: TRBV12-3/TRBV12-4; D gene: TRBD1; J gene: TRBJ1-6; CDR3 protein: ASRGTGNSPLH
V gene: TRBV19; D gene: -; J gene: TRBJ1-5; CDR3 protein: ASSIVGDSNQPQH
V gene: TRBV27; D gene: -; J gene: TRBJ2-5; CDR3 protein: ASSSPGTSRPVKETQY
V gene: TRBV18; D gene: -; J gene: TRBJ2-3; CDR3 protein: ASSPPNSIRSDTQY
V gene: TRBV28; D gene: -; J gene: TRBJ1-5; CDR3 protein: ASRPRTASNQPQH
V gene: TRBV5-1; D gene: TRBD2; J gene: TRBJ2-3; CDR3 protein: ASSLDPSGGTQY
V gene: TRBV28; D gene: -; J gene: TRBJ2-7; CDR3 protein: ASSTPPSLWEQY
V gene: TRBV28; D gene: -; J gene: TRBJ1-1; CDR3 protein: ASSAHQGRNTEAF
V gene: TRBV6-4; D gene: TRBD1; J gene: TRBJ1-2; CDR3 protein: ASSDSMGQGGYT
V gene: TRBV6-5; D gene: TRBD1; J gene: TRBJ1-5; CDR3 protein: AGGQGSNQPQH
V gene: TRBV6-5; D gene: -; J gene: TRBJ1-5; CDR3 protein: ASSYSTDRNQPQH
V gene: TRBV9; D gene: -; J gene: TRBJ1-1; CDR3 protein: ASSVGRPYTEAF
V gene: TRBV27; D gene: -; J gene: TRBJ2-3; CDR3 protein: ASSSGGTDTQY
V gene: TRBV28; D gene: -; J gene: TRBJ1-5; CDR3 protein: ASLPGGRSNQPQH